Following are 17 T cell receptor beta chains from one sample sequenced in a study of blood T cell repertoires in COVID-19. Repertoires were generated with immunoSEQ multiplex PCR, while TCRdb's copy carries only in-frame clones and drops some. Here the sample spans nearly 70,000 clones, roughly 80% being singletons. The sample taken for sequencing was peripheral blood. All receptors derive from a woman of 80 years or more with acute or convalescent COVID-19.

The V gene is TRBV5-1, the J gene TRBJ2-3; TRBD2 agrees at 10 bases. The CDR3 is 20 residues long. Germline V gene data show CDR1 as SGHRS and CDR2 as YFSETQ. V lost 4 bases and J lost 3; bases outside the gene matches: 20. The CDR3 loop is CASSLKGSGGPPHRTDTQYF. CDR3 nucleotides: TGCGCCAGCAGCCTCAAAGGTAGCGGGGGGCCCCCCCACCGTACAGATACGCAGTATTTT.

This CDR3 is CASRRGTDTQYF. The CDR3 DNA sequence: TGTGCCAGCAGGCGGGGCACAGATACGCAGTATTTT. V and J are TRBV11-2 and TRBJ2-3; D is perhaps TRBD2 (5 bases). Germline lookup yields CDR1 SGHAT and CDR2 FQNNGV. The CDR3 covers 12 residues. Between the trimmed V and J ends, which lost 6 bases and 1 base, there was a span of 5 bases. Looking up the rest from reference TRBV11-2 and TRBJ2-3 gives the full variable domain: EAGVAQSPRYKIIEKRQSVAFWCNPISGHATLYWYQQILGQGPKLLIQFQNNGVVDDSQLPKDRFSAERLKGVDSTLKIQPAKLEDSAVYLCASRRGTDTQYFGPGTRLTVL.

The chain couples TRBV7-3 to TRBJ2-3, with D possibly TRBD1 on 5 matching bases. Germline loops: CDR1 SGHTA, CDR2 FQGTGA. V lost 5 bases and J lost 3, with 15 bases in between. This CDR3 is 15 amino acids long. In nucleotides, the CDR3 is TGTGCCAGCAGCCCCAGAGGTGGGGCAACAGATACGCAGTATTTT. Translating it yields CASSPRGGATDTQYF.

The chain employs TRBV5-8 and TRBJ2-3, with TRBD2 identical over 7 bases. The length of the CDR3 is 14 residues. Germline V lookup: CDR1 SGHTS, CDR2 YDEGEE. With 2 bases clipped from V and 4 bases from J, the junction kept 4 bases outside the gene matches. CDR3 in DNA: TGTGCCAGCAGCTTAAGACTAGCTTCAGATACGCAGTATTTT. Its translation is CASSLRLASDTQYF.

This chain links TRBV11-2 with TRBJ1-1; D possibly corresponds to TRBD1 (5 bases). The germline CDR1 and CDR2 sequences are SGHAT and FQNNGV. The CDR3 has 15 residues. V was clipped by 2 bases and J by 2 bases, with 12 bases between them. The CDR3 DNA follows: TGTGCCAGCAGCTTACGGACACGGACAAACACTGAAGCTTTCTTT. Protein product: CASSLRTRTNTEAFF.

The chain combines TRBV5-6 with TRBJ2-7; TRBD2 matches 14 bases. Germline CDR1 SGHDT, CDR2 YYEEEE. V shed 4 bases and J 2 bases; nucleotides not matched to a gene: 8. There are 17 residues in the CDR3. The CDR3 protein is CASSAGLAGGPPYEQYF. CDR3 DNA: TGTGCCAGCAGCGCCGGACTAGCGGGGGGACCCCCCTACGAGCAGTACTTC.

V and J are TRBV4-1 and TRBJ1-5, with 8 bases identical to TRBD1. The CDR3 is made up of 15 amino acids. Germline assignment: CDR1 MGHRA and CDR2 YSYEKL. The V gene end was trimmed by 3 bases and the J gene end by 5 bases; junction bases not matched to a gene: 6. This CDR3 reads CASSQAGQGYQPQHF. The CDR3 bases are TGCGCCAGCAGCCAGGCAGGACAGGGCTATCAGCCCCAGCATTTT.

The chain carries TRBV6-5 and TRBJ1-4; D gene uncertain. This CDR3 is built from 14 residues. Germline V gene sequence: CDR1 MNHEY, CDR2 SVGAGI. V dropped 6 bases and J dropped 0 bases, with 8 bases sitting between them. In nucleotides, the CDR3 is TGTGCCAGCAGCCTGAGTGCAACTAATGAAAAACTGTTTTTT. This codes for CASSLSATNEKLFF.

The chain carries TRBV7-8 and TRBJ2-5; 9 bases fit TRBD1. Trimming cost V 5 bases and J 5 bases; bases outside gene matches: 6. The CDR3 spans 14 residues. CDR1 is SGHVS, CDR2 FQNEAQ, per germline. In DNA form, the CDR3 reads TGTGCCAGCAGCGGAGGGACAGGGAGGGAGACCCAGTACTTC. Translation gives CASSGGTGRETQYF.

The chain joins TRBV4-1 to TRBJ2-7; 7 bases are shared with TRBD1. The CDR3 loop spans 18 amino acids. V lost 0 bases, J lost 0 bases, and 11 bases stayed unmatched. Germline loops: CDR1 MGHRA, CDR2 YSYEKL. The CDR3 protein is CASSQDSARQGRSYEQYF. Written as DNA, the CDR3 is TGCGCCAGCAGCCAAGATTCCGCTCGACAGGGACGCTCCTACGAGCAGTACTTC.

The genes are TRBV9 and TRBJ2-2; 8 bases agree with TRBD2. Germline V gene sequence: CDR1 SGDLS, CDR2 YYNGEE. Losses at the gene ends were 4 bases for V and 6 bases for J; bases not matched to a gene: 5. CDR3 length: 14 amino acids. CDR3 region: CASSLQRGPGELFF. As DNA, the CDR3 is TGTGCCAGCAGCCTCCAGCGGGGGCCCGGGGAGCTGTTTTTT.

The chain recombines TRBV5-1 with TRBJ2-4; the D is unclear. The CDR3 runs 14 residues. Trimming removed 5 bases at V and 0 bases at J, with 9 bases between. Germline CDR1 is SGHRS and CDR2 is YFSETQ. The DNA of the CDR3 is TGCGCCAGCAGGAACAGCTTAGCCAAAAACATTCAGTACTTC. It yields the protein CASRNSLAKNIQYF.

The chain recombines TRBV14 with TRBJ2-2; 9 bases are shared with TRBD1. The V gene's germline CDR1 is SGHDN and CDR2 FVKESK. This CDR3 has 15 residues. V trimming: 4 bases; J trimming: 6 bases; junction bases outside the gene matches: 6. Here the CDR3 DNA reads TGTGCCAGCAGCCCCGTGAGACAGGGGGCCGGGGAGCTGTTTTTT. Amino acid sequence: CASSPVRQGAGELFF.

This clone was counted a few times. The gene calls are TRBV10-1 and TRBJ1-4; the D gene is possibly TRBD1 (5 bases). V dropped 2 bases and J dropped 5 bases, with 6 bases sitting between them. The CDR3 sequence is 13 residues long. Germline lookup yields CDR1 WNHNN and CDR2 SYGVQD (reference sequence). The CDR3 DNA reads TGCGCCAGCAGTGAGGCAGGGAATGAAAAACTGTTTTTT. Encoded protein: CASSEAGNEKLFF.

The genes are TRBV12-3 or TRBV12-4 and TRBJ2-7, with D possibly TRBD1 on 6 matching bases. Trimming cost V 6 bases and J 2 bases, with 11 bases left between them. The length of the CDR3 is 13 residues. CDR3 region: CASSVQGTYEQYF. CDR3 nucleotides: TGTGCCAGCAGCGTACAGGGAACCTACGAGCAGTACTTC.

In its sample, this clone was seen once. This chain connects TRBV30 to TRBJ1-4, with TRBD1 as a possible D gene (5 bases). Germline V CDR1 and CDR2: GTSNPN, SVGIG (reference sequence). The CDR3 is made up of 14 amino acids. With 0 bases removed from V and 6 bases from J, the gap between germline ends came to 11 bases. For the CDR3, the DNA is TGTGCCTGGAGTGTAGGCAGGGTAGATGAAAAACTGTTTTTT. This sequence encodes CAWSVGRVDEKLFF.

The chain joins TRBV19 to TRBJ1-5; TRBD1 is a possible D gene (6 bases). The V end lost 1 base, the J end lost 0 bases, and 13 bases lay between the germline ends. This CDR3 spans 17 amino acids. Germline V gene data show CDR1 as LNHDA and CDR2 as SQIVND (reference sequence). The CDR3 region is CASSIVLDRYSNQPQHF. The CDR3 DNA is TGTGCCAGTAGTATAGTTCTGGACAGATATAGCAATCAGCCCCAGCATTTT.